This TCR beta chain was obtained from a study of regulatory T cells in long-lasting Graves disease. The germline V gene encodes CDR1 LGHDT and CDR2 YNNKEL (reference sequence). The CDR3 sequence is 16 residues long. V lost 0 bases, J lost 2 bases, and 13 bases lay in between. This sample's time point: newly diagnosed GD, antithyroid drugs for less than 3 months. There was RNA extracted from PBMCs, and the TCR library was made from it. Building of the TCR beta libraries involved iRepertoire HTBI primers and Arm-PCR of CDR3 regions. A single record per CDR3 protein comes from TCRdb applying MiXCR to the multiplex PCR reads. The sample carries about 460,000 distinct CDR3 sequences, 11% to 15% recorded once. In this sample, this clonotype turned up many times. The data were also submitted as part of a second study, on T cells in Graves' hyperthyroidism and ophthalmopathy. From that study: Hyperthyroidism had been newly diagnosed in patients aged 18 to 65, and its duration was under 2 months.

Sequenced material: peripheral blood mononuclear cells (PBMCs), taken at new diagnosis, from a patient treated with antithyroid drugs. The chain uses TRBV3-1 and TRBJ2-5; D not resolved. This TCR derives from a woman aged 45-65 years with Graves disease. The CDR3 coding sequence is TGTGCCAGCAGCCAAGATAACCGGCGGCTACAAGAGACCCAGTACTTC. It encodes CASSQDNRRLQETQYF.